This TCR beta chain was observed in a study of identical twins. CDR1 and CDR2 (germline): SGHTA, FQGNSA. The V and J ends lost 5 bases and 9 bases respectively, with 11 bases between them. The length of the CDR3 is 13 residues. From the 5' RACE reads, TCRdb called clonotypes with MiXCR, one entry per CDR3 protein. Among about 690,000 distinct CDR3 sequences, about 20% were seen once, and the ten largest hold approximately 4.5%. The same data also contributed to another study, on T cells expressing NK-cell markers.

This chain connects TRBV7-2 to TRBJ1-6; the D is unclear. The receptor was derived from a woman aged 18-29 years in good health. Source material: PBMCs. The CDR3 DNA is TGTGCCAGCAGCACGATGATGGGTTCACCCCTCCACTTT. Encoded protein: CASSTMMGSPLHF.